The clone carrying this T cell receptor (beta chain) is a singleton in its sample. This record belongs to a study of blood T cell repertoires in COVID-19. The overall study: COVID-19 samples from acute and convalescent phases originated in the United States, Italy and Spain. T cells, B-cell-depleted T cells, or PBMCs provided the cDNA or gDNA that served as material.

The CDR3 is made up of 16 amino acids. V gave up 3 bases and J gave up 4 bases; unmatched junction bases: 6. The germline V gene has CDR1 MDHEN and CDR2 SYDVKM. Sequencing was performed with immunoSEQ multiplex PCR; in TCRdb, only in-frame clones are kept and a portion is missing. Here the sample spans about 190,000 clones, roughly 83% being singletons. The study recruited people aged about 18 to 89 years across approximately 25 US areas. This chain links TRBV28 with TRBJ1-5; 10 positions match TRBD1. The sample was PBMCs or T cells enriched from blood (not recorded which). This TCR was sampled from a woman aged 25 to 39 who had recovered from COVID-19. CDR3 nucleotide sequence: TGTGCCAGCAGTTTTCCCCGGGACAGGGGAAATCAGCCCCAGCATTTT. As protein: CASSFPRDRGNQPQHF.